These 5 T cell receptor beta chains originate from one sample sequenced in a study of T-cell reconstitution after alpha-beta-depleted transplantation in children. Unique molecular identifiers were used to barcode this TCRbeta library. TCRdb recomputed calls from the PCR reads with MiXCR, one row per CDR3 protein. The table includes about 200,000 distinct CDR3 sequences, 5.5% to 7% detected once. The sample in question was PBMCs, obtained before TCRalphabeta/CD19-depleted stem cell transplant. These receptors all stem from a boy aged 2 to 10 with acute lymphoblastic leukemia, due to receive a stem cell transplant.

This clonotype was recorded a few times. V gene TRBV19 combines with J gene TRBJ2-6, with D tentatively TRBD1 (5 bases). Per germline, CDR1 LNHDA and CDR2 SQIVND (reference sequence). V dropped 3 bases and J dropped 3 bases, with 9 bases sitting between them. The CDR3 has 15 amino acids. The CDR3 here is CASSMLGDGANVLTF. The CDR3 nucleotides are TGTGCCAGTAGTATGTTAGGGGATGGGGCCAACGTCCTGACTTTC.

The sample holds many counts of this clonotype. The V and J genes are TRBV20-1 and TRBJ2-1; D unclear. The CDR3 runs 10 residues. Germline CDR1 DFQATT, CDR2 SNEGSKA (reference sequence). V was cut by 6 bases and J by 8 bases, with 8 bases left in between. The CDR3 bases are TGCAGTGCCCTTCGGGATGAGCAGTTCTTC. Translation gives CSALRDEQFF.

The chain combines TRBV6-1 with TRBJ1-1, with 8 positions matching TRBD1. The germline V gene has CDR1 MNHNS and CDR2 SASEGT. The CDR3 loop spans 16 amino acids. V was pared by 6 bases and J by 11 bases, with 20 bases of the junction left unmatched. This CDR3 reads CASSPLNGQGRNRAFF. In nucleotides, the CDR3 is TGTGCCAGCAGCCCTTTGAACGGACAGGGAAGGAATCGGGCTTTCTTT.

This sequence joins TRBV28 and TRBJ2-5; D is undetermined. Germline lookup yields CDR1 MDHEN and CDR2 SYDVKM. V was clipped by 3 bases and J by 5 bases, with 13 bases between them. The CDR3 is 14 residues long. The CDR3 bases are TGTGCCAGCAGTTTTTATACTTCACGGGAGACCCAGTACTTC. Translated: CASSFYTSRETQYF.

J is TRBJ1-2 and V is TRBV11-2; 7 nucleotides agree with TRBD1. The CDR3 is 14 amino acids. CDR1 and CDR2 (germline): SGHAT, FQNNGV. Germline trimming cut 1 base from V and 6 bases from J; bases unmatched to any gene: 5. CDR3 in amino acids: CASSLGRTGDGYTF. CDR3 sequence (DNA): TGTGCCAGCAGCTTAGGCAGGACAGGAGATGGCTACACCTTC. The whole variable domain, remainder taken from reference TRBV11-2 and TRBJ1-2, is EAGVAQSPRYKIIEKRQSVAFWCNPISGHATLYWYQQILGQGPKLLIQFQNNGVVDDSQLPKDRFSAERLKGVDSTLKIQPAKLEDSAVYLCASSLGRTGDGYTFGSGTRLTVV.